Sequencing of this TCR beta chain was carried out in a study of OX40 agonist ivuxolimab in advanced cancers. Study context: The dose of intravenous ivuxolimab that patients received every 2 weeks ranged from 0.01 to 10 mg/kg. Overall study findings and caveats: It was also the case that some nonresponders had low normalized T-cell clonal expansion. Expanded clones were, on average, more numerous among CD8+ T cells than CD4+. Blood T cells, both CD4+ and CD8+, expanded clonally by week 6 at 0.1 to 3.0 mg/kg.

Germline-derived CDR1 and CDR2 are SNHLY and FYNNEI. Losses at the gene ends were 5 bases for V and 7 bases for J; bases not matched to a gene: 5. This CDR3 contains 14 residues. Here immunoSEQ multiplex PCR was the method, and the copy in TCRdb shows in-frame clones only, minus some. The sample contains about 41,000 clones, roughly 80% of which appear only once. This clone occurred once. Its antigen is not identified. The sequenced sample was CD4+ or CD8+ T cells sorted from blood, obtained in a trial of the OX40 agonist ivuxolimab. V gene TRBV2 combines with J gene TRBJ1-1, with TRBD1 identical over 12 bases. The receptor comes from an adult with an advanced solid tumor such as melanoma, head and neck, liver or kidney cancer. CDR3 nucleotides: TGTGCCAGCAGTCCGGGACAGGGGGCCTTTGAAGCTTTCTTT. Protein sequence: CASSPGQGAFEAFF.